This T cell receptor (beta chain) was obtained from a study of beta chain features in type 1 diabetes. The sample holds a few counts of this clone. Its target is unknown. Overall study findings and caveats: Moderate but significant shortening of TCRB CDR3s was recorded in all four CD4+ subsets from Type 1 diabetes patients.

The CDR3 has 15 amino acids. Trimming shortened V by 2 bases and J by 7 bases, and 12 bases separated the two germline ends. Germline CDR1 and CDR2: KGHSH and LQKENI. Sequenced material consisted of expressed TCRB transcripts (all of the isolated RNA was reverse transcribed). Produced via immunoSEQ multiplex PCR; TCRdb's table is partial and in-frame only. This sample carries 100,000 to 150,000 clones, around 15% of them seen once, and the ten largest clones take 2.6%. This clonotype was sampled from a man between 18 and 29 years old with type 1 diabetes. The V gene is TRBV18, the J gene TRBJ1-6; TRBD1 might be the D (5 bases). The sample comprised central memory CD4+ T cells from blood. The DNA for the CDR3 is TGTGCCAGCTCACCATCCGGGACGGGCAATTCACCCCTCCACTTT. Encoded protein: CASSPSGTGNSPLHF.